The 27 T cell receptor beta chains below were found in one sample sequenced in a study of blood T cell repertoires in COVID-19. Measured with immunoSEQ multiplex PCR; TCRdb has only the in-frame clones, and not every one. The data show some 120,000 clones, about 80% seen once. The material sequenced was peripheral blood. Receptors were obtained from a human donor in a cohort sampled during active COVID-19.

This clone was counted between two and nine times. The rearrangement uses TRBV19 and TRBJ1-6; D is uncertain. In germline, CDR1 is LNHDA, CDR2 SQIVND (reference sequence). CDR3 length: 13 amino acids. Trimming stripped 6 bases from V and 7 bases from J, with 10 bases between. The CDR3 protein is CASSSAGNSPLHF. The DNA for the CDR3 is TGTGCCAGTAGCTCCGCGGGGAATTCACCCCTCCACTTT.

V and J are TRBV28 and TRBJ1-2; 10 nucleotides line up with TRBD1. The J segment lost 8 bases and the V segment lost 7 bases, leaving 10 bases of the junction unmatched. Germline V gene data show CDR1 as MDHEN and CDR2 as SYDVKM. This CDR3 comprises 14 residues. CDR3 DNA sequence: TGTGCCAGCAATTTTAGACAGGGGGCTTGGGGCTACACCTTC. Amino acid sequence: CASNFRQGAWGYTF.

The V and J genes are TRBV9 and TRBJ2-7; D remains ambiguous. Germline-derived CDR1 and CDR2 are SGDLS and YYNGEE. The CDR3 runs to 13 residues. The germline V and J ends were trimmed by 4 bases and 0 bases, with 8 bases remaining between them. The DNA of the CDR3 is TGTGCCAGCAGCCTGGCGGCCTCCTACGAGCAGTACTTC. Its translation is CASSLAASYEQYF.

The chain links TRBV4-3 to TRBJ2-1; the D gene is possibly TRBD2 (5 bases). V was shortened by 0 bases and J by 10 bases, with 13 bases between the two germline ends. The CDR3 covers 14 residues. The germline V gene has CDR1 LGHNA and CDR2 YSLEER. The CDR3 spells CASSQELGWREQFF. The CDR3 nucleotides read TGCGCCAGCAGCCAAGAACTAGGGTGGAGAGAGCAGTTCTTC.

The chain is built from TRBV28 and TRBJ1-5; D perhaps matches TRBD1 (5 bases). This CDR3 comprises 16 residues. V was trimmed by 3 bases and J by 7 bases, leaving 19 bases between them. Per the germline V gene, CDR1 is MDHEN and CDR2 is SYDVKM. CDR3 amino acids: CASSFSLVTGGQPQHF. The DNA of the CDR3 is TGTGCCAGCAGTTTTTCCCTCGTTACAGGAGGGCAGCCCCAGCATTTT.

The chain recombines TRBV2 with TRBJ2-5, with D unresolved. V was cut by 3 bases and J by 2 bases, with 7 bases left in between. This CDR3 has 13 residues. Germline CDR1 SNHLY, CDR2 FYNNEI. The CDR3 DNA follows: TGTGCCAGCAGTGACCGAACTCAAGAGACCCAGTACTTC. It codes for CASSDRTQETQYF.

This clone showed up just once. The V and J genes are TRBV3-1 (or the pseudogene TRBV3-2) and TRBJ2-2, with 7 bases that match TRBD1. The CDR3 loop spans 16 amino acids. Germline V CDR1 and CDR2: LGHDT, YNNKEL (reference sequence). Trimming cost V 6 bases and J 6 bases; bases outside gene matches: 13. The CDR3 protein is CASRSSGGSRAGELFF. CDR3 nucleotide sequence: TGTGCCAGCAGGTCCTCAGGGGGATCGCGCGCCGGGGAGCTGTTTTTT.

The V gene is TRBV30, the J gene TRBJ1-2, with 12 bases fitting TRBD1. This CDR3 has 16 amino acids. Germline V lookup: CDR1 GTSNPN, CDR2 SVGIG (reference sequence). Trimming at V came to 1 base and at J to 2 bases, leaving 5 bases not matched to a gene. The CDR3 bases are TGTGCCTGGAGTGCTGGGGGACAGGGGGCCAACTATGGCTACACCTTC. It specifies CAWSAGGQGANYGYTF.

About this clone itself: One junction end does not reproduce the germline sequence, and a read error may be involved. The rearrangement uses TRBV24-1 and TRBJ1-4; 11 bases align to TRBD1. This CDR3 has 16 residues. Germline V gene lookup returns CDR1 KGHDR and CDR2 SFDVKD. CDR3 amino acids: CATSDTPGQGEEKLFF. The CDR3 region has the DNA TGTGCCACCAGTGATACCCCGGGACAGGGGGAAGAAAAGCTGTTTTTT.

This clone is a singleton in its sample. V is TRBV11-2 and J is TRBJ2-3; D gene ambiguous. The CDR3 has 15 residues. Deletions cut 3 bases from V and 0 bases from J, with 10 bases between. Looked up from germline, CDR1 is SGHAT and CDR2 is FQNNGV. The CDR3 reads CASSFVAPSTDTQYF. CDR3 nucleotide sequence: TGTGCCAGCAGCTTCGTAGCTCCTAGCACAGATACGCAGTATTTT.

The chain is built from TRBV6-5 and TRBJ1-6; 8 bases line up with TRBD1. In germline, CDR1 is MNHEY, CDR2 SVGAGI. The CDR3 contains 14 residues. The V and J ends lost 6 bases and 9 bases, in that order; junction bases with no gene match: 7. The CDR3 is CASRAGGLSSPLHF. CDR3 in DNA: TGTGCCAGCAGAGCAGGGGGCCTCAGTTCACCCCTCCACTTT.

V and J are TRBV28 and TRBJ2-7; maybe TRBD1 (6 bases). Germline loops: CDR1 MDHEN, CDR2 SYDVKM. CDR3 length: 14 residues. Between the trimmed V and J ends, which lost 2 bases and 4 bases, there was a span of 12 bases. The CDR3 DNA follows: TGTGCCAGCAGTTTACTCCCGCAGGGGTACGAGCAGTACTTC. This codes for CASSLLPQGYEQYF. Together with reference TRBV28 and TRBJ2-7, the CDR3 gives the full variable domain: DVKVTQSSRYLVKRTGEKVFLECVQDMDHENMFWYRQDPGLGLRLIYFSYDVKMKEKGDIPEGYSVSREKKERFSLILESASTNQTSMYLCASSLLPQGYEQYFGPGTRLTVT.

The gene calls are TRBV18 and TRBJ2-7; 8 positions match TRBD2. CDR1 KGHSH and CDR2 LQKENI come from the germline V gene. The CDR3 has 16 amino acids. V shed 1 base, J shed 7 bases, and the junction held 12 bases outside the gene matches. The DNA of the CDR3 is TGTGCCAGCTCACCACTCGTTGCGGGGGGCGCGGGAGAGCAGTACTTC. It translates to CASSPLVAGGAGEQYF.

This clone was detected a few times. The V call is TRBV18, the J call TRBJ2-5, with D perhaps TRBD1 (5 bases). Germline V gives CDR1 KGHSH, CDR2 LQKENI. This CDR3 spans 13 amino acids. V lost 5 bases to trimming and J lost 0 bases, with 7 bases between them. The CDR3 nucleotides read TGTGCCAGCTCATTAGGGGACCAAGAGACCCAGTACTTC. Translation gives CASSLGDQETQYF.

This chain links TRBV21-1 with TRBJ2-2; the table's D call of TRBD2 was not tested on the DNA. TRBV21-1 is assigned pseudogene status. The CDR3 has 14 residues. DNA of the CDR3: TGTGCCGGAGATTTGGATACGAACACCGGGGAGCTGTTTTTT. Translating gives CAGDLDTNTGELFF.

The gene calls are TRBV7-8 and TRBJ1-5; the match to TRBD1 covers 9 bases. The CDR3 is 16 residues long. The V segment lost 5 bases and the J segment 4 bases; nucleotides outside the gene matches: 9. The germline V gene encodes CDR1 SGHVS and CDR2 FQNEAQ. CDR3 coding DNA: TGTGCCAGCAGCCCCCGCCGGACAGGGGCAAATCAGCCCCAGCATTTT. This gives the protein CASSPRRTGANQPQHF.

The CDR3 here is CASSQRYSGTEAFF. The CDR3 coding sequence is TGTGCCAGCAGCCAACGATACAGCGGCACTGAAGCTTTCTTT. V usage is TRBV3-1 (or the pseudogene TRBV3-2) and J usage is TRBJ1-1; no clear D. V was pared by 2 bases and J by 4 bases, with 11 bases between. The CDR3 has 14 amino acids. Germline values: CDR1 LGHDT, CDR2 YNNKEL (reference sequence).

The chain employs TRBV28 and TRBJ2-2; D is perhaps TRBD1 (5 bases). CDR3 size: 19 residues. Germline V CDR1 and CDR2: MDHEN, SYDVKM. Deletions cut 3 bases from V and 0 bases from J, with 20 bases between. The CDR3, as DNA: TGTGCCAGCAGTTTGACGGGTCTCGGTAGGGGCACGAACACCGGGGAGCTGTTTTTT. Protein: CASSLTGLGRGTNTGELFF.

This clone is a singleton in its sample. The chain employs TRBV24-1 and TRBJ2-3; 7 bases fit TRBD1. Looked up from germline, CDR1 is KGHDR and CDR2 is SFDVKD. This CDR3 has 15 residues. V lost 3 bases, J lost 5 bases, and 7 bases stayed unmatched. Here the CDR3 reads CATSDTRRGRDTQYF. The CDR3 DNA follows: TGTGCCACCAGTGATACGCGTAGGGGGCGAGATACGCAGTATTTT.

The chain has TRBV3-1 (or the pseudogene TRBV3-2) and TRBJ2-7; D might be TRBD1 (6 bases). The CDR3 has 13 residues. Germline V lookup: CDR1 LGHDT, CDR2 YNNKEL (reference sequence). V was cut by 2 bases and J by 7 bases, with 12 bases left in between. Here the CDR3 DNA reads TGTGCCAGCAGCCAATACAGGGCCGGGGAGCAGTACTTC. Amino acid sequence: CASSQYRAGEQYF.

The rearrangement uses TRBV10-2 and TRBJ2-5; 9 positions agree with TRBD2. The CDR3 spans 17 residues. Germline V lookup: CDR1 WSHSY, CDR2 SAAADI. Trimming at V came to 7 bases and at J to 4 bases, leaving 16 bases not matched to a gene. CDR3 DNA sequence: TGCGCCAGCACTATAGGGGCGGGGGGGCCAGGTCGAGAGACCCAGTACTTC. Encoded protein: CASTIGAGGPGRETQYF.

This clone was recorded a few times. V and J are TRBV18 and TRBJ1-6, with TRBD1 as a possible D gene (6 bases). V was clipped by 3 bases and J by 8 bases, with 17 bases between them. CDR1 KGHSH and CDR2 LQKENI come from the germline V gene. The CDR3 is made up of 16 amino acids. The CDR3 DNA is TGTGCCAGCTCACCCCAACAGGGTATGTTTGATTCACCCCTCCACTTT. Encoded protein: CASSPQQGMFDSPLHF.

This clone was picked up one time. CDR3 loop: CASSSGLAGSTDTQYF. The CDR3, as DNA: TGTGCCAGCAGCTCGGGACTAGCGGGATCAACTGATACGCAGTATTTT. The chain links TRBV7-3 to TRBJ2-3; TRBD2 aligns across 13 bases. After removal of 4 bases from V and 6 bases from J, the junction contained 7 bases not matched to a gene. This CDR3 has 16 amino acids. Germline CDR1 and CDR2: SGHTA and FQGTGA.

This chain connects TRBV7-2 to TRBJ1-5; possibly TRBD1 for D (6 bases). CDR3 length equals 13 residues. Germline lookup yields CDR1 SGHTA and CDR2 FQGNSA. Trimming left V 5 bases short and J 11 bases short, with 16 bases between. Written as DNA, the CDR3 is TGTGCCAGCAGCCCTAACAGGGTTGGAGCCCAGCATTTT. It is translated as CASSPNRVGAQHF.

This sequence joins TRBV7-9 and TRBJ2-7; 9 positions match TRBD2. This CDR3 has 15 amino acids. Trimming removed 5 bases from V and 6 bases from J; junction bases left unmatched: 11. Germline V gene sequence: CDR1 SEHNR, CDR2 FQNEAQ (reference sequence). The DNA of the CDR3 is TGTGCCAGCAGCCCACGGCGCGGGAGGGCCACCGAGCAGTACTTC. Protein sequence: CASSPRRGRATEQYF.

V usage is TRBV30 and J usage is TRBJ1-1; D remains ambiguous. CDR3 length: 13 amino acids. V lost 5 bases to trimming and J lost 0 bases, with 10 bases between them. Per the germline V gene, CDR1 is GTSNPN and CDR2 is SVGIG (reference sequence). Here the CDR3 DNA reads TGTGCCTGGGACGGCGACATGAACACTGAAGCTTTCTTT. It encodes CAWDGDMNTEAFF.

There are a few counts of this clone. The V gene is TRBV5-4, the J gene TRBJ1-1; 7 bases fit TRBD1. The germline V gene encodes CDR1 SGHNT and CDR2 YYREEE (reference sequence). V lost 5 bases to trimming and J lost 6 bases; unmatched junction nucleotides: 10. The CDR3 loop spans 14 amino acids. Here the CDR3 DNA reads TGTGCCAGCAGTCGATCCGGGACAGAAGCTGAAGCTTTCTTT. Residues: CASSRSGTEAEAFF.